Each of the 17 T cell receptor beta chains below was sequenced from the same sample in a study of blood T cells in healthy people across ages. With a J-beta primer mix and a sample-barcoded 5' primer, a second PCR ran about 7 to 11 cycles. TCRdb redid the calling of the 5' RACE reads with MiXCR, one entry per CDR3 protein. The sample lists fewer than 1.5 million distinct CDR3 sequences; around 39% were seen once. Material for sequencing was blood. The receptors shown here come from a woman aged 18-29 years in good health.

CDR3 DNA sequence: TGTGCCAGCCTTGACCGGGACAGGGGTAGTAGAGCCAAAAACATTCAGTACTTC. Encoded protein: CASLDRDRGSRAKNIQYF. The chain carries TRBV2 and TRBJ2-4; 10 bases match TRBD1. Germline trimming cut 8 bases from V and 0 bases from J; bases unmatched to any gene: 13. The CDR3 has 18 amino acids. CDR1 SNHLY and CDR2 FYNNEI come from the germline V gene.

Details on this clonotype: The junction and the germline gene differ at one end; a read error may be behind it. This chain connects TRBV29-1 to TRBJ2-1, with a possible D match to TRBD2 (5 bases). CDR3 length: 11 residues. The germline CDR1 and CDR2 sequences are SQVTM and ANQGSEA. CDR3 region: CSALVGNGQFF. CDR3 coding DNA: TGCAGCGCCCTTGTCGGGAATGGGCAGTTCTTC.

This clonotype was counted at least ten times. The chain joins TRBV14 to TRBJ2-6; D possibly corresponds to TRBD1 (6 bases). Looked up from germline, CDR1 is SGHDN and CDR2 is FVKESK. CDR3 length: 20 residues. V was trimmed by 0 bases and J by 0 bases, leaving 18 bases between them. The DNA for the CDR3 is TGTGCCAGCAGCCAAGATTTCGTCAGGGGCGCCATCTCTGGGGCCAACGTCCTGACTTTC. It specifies CASSQDFVRGAISGANVLTF. Full variable domain (outside the CDR3, taken from reference TRBV14 and TRBJ2-6): EAGVTQFPSHSVIEKGQTVTLRCDPISGHDNLYWYRRVMGKEIKFLLHFVKESKQDESGMPNNRFLAERTGGTYSTLKVQPAELEDSGVYFCASSQDFVRGAISGANVLTFGAGSRLTVL.

This clonotype was counted only a few times. The J gene is TRBJ2-7, the V gene TRBV28; 8 bases are a match to TRBD1. Germline V CDR1 and CDR2: MDHEN, SYDVKM. The CDR3 is 16 residues long. J lost 3 bases, V lost 6 bases, and 13 bases had no gene match. The CDR3 bases are TGTGCCAGCAGCCCAACAGACAGGGGAGGTGGCTACGAGCAGTACTTC. This sequence encodes CASSPTDRGGGYEQYF.

The V gene is TRBV2, the J gene TRBJ2-2; 10 nucleotides line up with TRBD2. This CDR3 has 16 amino acids. The germline gives CDR1 SNHLY, CDR2 FYNNEI. V lost 3 bases to trimming and J lost 5 bases; unmatched junction nucleotides: 6. DNA for the CDR3: TGTGCCAGCAGTGATATTAGCGGGAGGTCAACCGGGGAGCTGTTTTTT. Residues: CASSDISGRSTGELFF.

This clonotype was counted ten times or more. The V call is TRBV6-2 or TRBV6-3, the J call TRBJ2-7; D is ambiguous. Germline assignment: CDR1 MNHEY and CDR2 SVGEGT. The CDR3 spans 13 residues. The germline V and J ends were trimmed by 2 bases and 4 bases, with 9 bases remaining between them. CDR3 in amino acids: CASSYNRGYEQYF. CDR3 sequence (DNA): TGTGCCAGCAGTTACAACCGCGGTTACGAGCAGTACTTC.

There are many counts of this clonotype. The rearrangement links TRBV10-3 to TRBJ2-3; D uncertain. V was cut by 8 bases and J by 1 base, with 13 bases left in between. The CDR3 extends over 14 amino acids. The germline V gene encodes CDR1 ENHRY and CDR2 SYGVKD. The CDR3 sequence: CAIDPTGGTDTQYF. The CDR3 DNA reads TGTGCCATCGATCCTACGGGTGGCACAGATACGCAGTATTTT.

This clonotype was recorded a few times. The V gene is TRBV6-2 or TRBV6-3, the J gene TRBJ2-1, with 7 bases that match TRBD2. Germline V gene sequence: CDR1 MNHEY, CDR2 SVGEGT. J was trimmed by 1 base and V by 6 bases; bases with no gene match: 6. CDR3 length: 15 amino acids. CDR3 DNA sequence: TGTGCCAGCAGACGCAGCGGGACGTCCTACAATGAGCAGTTCTTC. Its protein is CASRRSGTSYNEQFF.

To note about this clonotype: Germline and junction disagree at one end, which may indicate a read error. The V and J genes are TRBV14 and TRBJ2-3; no clear D gene. The CDR3 is 15 residues long. Germline V gives CDR1 SGHDN, CDR2 FVKESK. This CDR3 is CASSRADVITNTQYF. For the CDR3, the DNA is TGTGCCAGCAGCCGGGCGGACGTTATCACAAATACGCAGTATTTT.

V is TRBV28 and J is TRBJ2-1, with TRBD2 matching over 8 bases. The CDR3 loop spans 15 amino acids. Per germline, CDR1 MDHEN and CDR2 SYDVKM. V gave up 5 bases and J gave up 2 bases; unmatched junction bases: 5. CDR3 coding DNA: TGTGCCAGCAGTACTACCGGGGGGGCCTACAATGAGCAGTTCTTC. It encodes CASSTTGGAYNEQFF.

In this sample, this clonotype turned up a few times. A read error is likely here: a far larger clone is one base away. The V and J genes are TRBV7-2 and TRBJ2-3, with D unclear. Per the germline V gene, CDR1 is SGHTA and CDR2 is FQGNSA. The CDR3 loop spans 12 amino acids. CDR3 amino acids: CAGSLNTDTQYF. DNA of the CDR3: TGTGCCGGCAGCTTGAACACAGATACGCAGTATTTT.

V and J are TRBV12-3 or TRBV12-4 and TRBJ2-4, with TRBD1 identical over 9 bases. V was clipped by 3 bases and J by 9 bases; unmatched bases: 6. The CDR3 is made up of 14 amino acids. Written as DNA, the CDR3 is TGTGCCAGCAGTTTTGGGGACAGGGCGCCCATTCAGTACTTC. Translated: CASSFGDRAPIQYF.

V is TRBV30 and J is TRBJ2-1; TRBD2 aligns across 8 bases. V shed 2 bases, J shed 7 bases, and the junction held 1 base outside the gene matches. CDR1 and CDR2 (germline): GTSNPN, SVGIG (reference sequence). The CDR3 loop spans 12 amino acids. The CDR3 DNA reads TGTGCCTGGAGTACGGGAGGGAATGAGCAGTTCTTC. Amino acids: CAWSTGGNEQFF. Together with reference TRBV30 and TRBJ2-1, the CDR3 gives the full variable domain: SQTIHQWPATLVQPVGSPLSLECTVEGTSNPNLYWYRQAAGRGLQLLFYSVGIGQISSEVPQNLSASRPQDRQFILSSKKLLLSDSGFYLCAWSTGGNEQFFGPGTRLTVL.

This clonotype turned up a few times. V and J are TRBV10-3 and TRBJ2-5; the match to TRBD2 covers 8 bases. The J call may be in error: the DNA end matches TRBJ2-7 better. The CDR3 spans 14 residues. The germline V gene has CDR1 ENHRY and CDR2 SYGVKD. Here the CDR3 reads CAIRAGLDSDEQYF. The CDR3 nucleotides are TGTGCCATCAGGGCGGGACTAGATTCTGACGAGCAGTACTTC.

This sequence joins TRBV20-1 and TRBJ1-1; TRBD1 agrees at 9 bases. This CDR3 has 13 residues. Germline CDR1 DFQATT, CDR2 SNEGSKA (reference sequence). CDR3 nucleotides: TGCAGACTAAACAGGGGGCTTTATACTGAAGCTTTCTTT. This codes for CRLNRGLYTEAFF.

As for this clonotype: With a much larger clone just one base away, this may be a read error. The chain combines TRBV5-1 with TRBJ1-5; tentative D call: TRBD1 (6 bases). The CDR3 contains 14 residues. Germline V gives CDR1 SGHRS, CDR2 YFSETQ. This CDR3 reads CASSLETGDQAQHF. The CDR3 bases are TGCGCCAGCAGCTTGGAGACAGGTGATCAGGCCCAGCATTTT.

This clonotype was seen only a few times. The chain uses TRBV27 and TRBJ2-1, with 8 bases fitting TRBD1. The CDR3 runs to 15 residues. Germline V gene lookup returns CDR1 MNHEY and CDR2 SMNVEV (reference sequence). The junction had 4 bases not matched to a gene; V was cut back by 1 base and J by 5 bases. The CDR3 DNA reads TGTGCCAGCAGTTTATTGGGACAGGCGAACAATGAGCAGTTCTTC. Its protein is CASSLLGQANNEQFF.